A single sample gave rise to the 30 T cell receptor beta chains below, sequenced in a study of Tregs in tolerant kidney transplant recipients. Recipients received nonmyeloablative bone marrow transplants from related graft donors, with transient mixed chimerism. Sequencing used immunoSEQ multiplex PCR; TCRdb keeps in-frame clones, though not all of them. The specimen's table records 10,000 or so clones. Here the sequenced sample was CD8+ T cells from blood (PBMCs), taken 24 months after the transplant. The receptor set was obtained from a human patient who received a combined kidney and bone marrow transplant. Part of the T cell pool may stem from the graft donor.

As to this clone: The CDR3 end falls 3 residues outside the read, so it is completed with the germline J gene. The rearrangement joins TRBV20-1 to TRBJ1-5; D is perhaps TRBD1 (5 bases). CDR1 is DFQATT and CDR2 is SNEGSKA in the germline V gene (reference sequence). Trimming shortened V by 4 bases and J by 0 bases, and 31 bases separated the two germline ends. This CDR3 spans 21 amino acids. The sequenced part of the CDR3 DNA is TGCAGTGCTATTGGGGCTAGTAAGCCCGGGATAGAAGAAAATAGCAATCAGCCC. This sequence encodes CSAIGASKPGIEENSNQP. The full CDR3 protein reads CSAIGASKPGIEENSNQPQHF.

In regard to this clone: The DNA ends 3 residues before the CDR3 does, and the rest of the CDR3 is filled in from the germline J gene. V gene TRBV11-2 combines with J gene TRBJ2-7; TRBD1 aligns across 7 bases. The CDR3 has 15 residues. V shed 1 base, J shed 5 bases, and the junction held 8 bases outside the gene matches. CDR1 is SGHAT, CDR2 FQNNGV, per germline. CDR3 sequence: CASSLGGRGNNEQYF. The covered CDR3 bases are TGTGCCAGCAGCTTAGGTGGCAGGGGGAATAACGAG.

Worth noting for this clone: The CDR3 end falls 3 residues outside the read, so it is completed with the germline J gene. This chain joins TRBV5-1 and TRBJ2-1; 7 bases are a match to TRBD2. The CDR3 covers 15 residues. J lost 9 bases, V lost 2 bases, and 11 bases had no gene match. Germline CDR1 SGHRS, CDR2 YFSETQ. Partial CDR3 DNA: TGCGCCAGCAGCTTCTACTCCAGCGGGGCGGGTGAG. It yields the protein CASSFYSSGAGE. The CDR3, in full, reads CASSFYSSGAGEQFF.

Points on this clone: The CDR3 end lies 3 residues beyond the end of the read and is filled in from the germline J gene. V is TRBV29-1 and J is TRBJ2-1; the match to TRBD2 covers 10 bases. Unmatched junction bases numbered 12, after V lost 7 bases and J lost 9 bases. The CDR3 has 14 amino acids. Germline values: CDR1 SQVTM, CDR2 ANQGSEA. The CDR3 sequence: CSAAGGPIVGEQFF. The DNA read from the CDR3 is TGCAGCGCAGCGGGAGGGCCGATTGTGGGTGAG.

The CDR3 here is CSARDPTGGAYGYTF. Incomplete CDR3 DNA: TGCAGTGCTAGAGATCCGACAGGGGGCGCCTATGGC. The chain is built from TRBV20-1 and TRBJ1-2; 10 nucleotides match TRBD1. The read terminates 3 residues ahead of where the CDR3 ends, so the germline J gene completes it. CDR3 length: 15 amino acids. Germline V gene lookup returns CDR1 DFQATT and CDR2 SNEGSKA (reference sequence). V lost 0 bases, J lost 4 bases, and 5 bases stayed unmatched.

A note on this clone: The read ends 3 residues early relative to the CDR3; the germline J gene fills the gap. This rearrangement joins TRBV19 to TRBJ2-1, with 8 bases identical to TRBD1. The CDR3 has 14 amino acids. In germline, CDR1 is LNHDA, CDR2 SQIVND (reference sequence). Trimming at V came to 4 bases and at J to 5 bases, leaving 4 bases not matched to a gene. The CDR3 bases that were read are TGTGCCAGTAGTACCGGGACAGGAAACAATGAG. Protein: CASSTGTGNNE. In full, the CDR3 is CASSTGTGNNEQFF.

The CDR3 loop reads CAWSGGQSDTQYF. CDR3 bases read: TGTGCCTGGAGTGGCGGGCAGTCAGATACG. This sequence joins TRBV30 and TRBJ2-3; D possibly corresponds to TRBD2 (5 bases). Coverage ceases 3 residues before the CDR3 finishes, and the germline J gene fills in the end. Germline values: CDR1 GTSNPN, CDR2 SVGIG (reference sequence). V gave up 1 base and J gave up 4 bases, with 9 bases separating them. The CDR3 runs to 13 residues.

CDR3 amino acids: CASSTDRGALYEQYF. The CDR3 bases that were read are TGTGCCAGCAGTACTGACAGGGGGGCCCTCTACGAG. The chain employs TRBV9 and TRBJ2-7; 9 bases are shared with TRBD1. The sequence runs out 3 residues before the end of the CDR3; the remainder is reconstructed from the germline J gene. Germline V CDR1 and CDR2: SGDLS, YYNGEE. V was clipped by 5 bases and J by 3 bases; unmatched bases: 9. This CDR3 comprises 15 residues.

With regard to this clone: The read falls 3 residues short of the CDR3 end, and the missing part is taken from the germline J gene. The chain carries TRBV19 and TRBJ2-1; TRBD2 matches 10 bases. The CDR3 consists of 14 residues. Germline CDR1 is LNHDA and CDR2 is SQIVND (reference sequence). V was pared by 6 bases and J by 4 bases, with 3 bases of the junction left unmatched. The sequenced CDR3 bases are TGTGCCAGTAGGACTAGCGGGTCTTACAATGAG. Encoded protein: CASRTSGSYNE. The whole CDR3 sequence is CASRTSGSYNEQFF.

This clone is classed as medium-sized by frequency. The read terminates 3 residues ahead of where the CDR3 ends, so the germline J gene completes it. The chain joins TRBV7-9 to TRBJ2-1; TRBD2 agrees at 7 bases. Germline loops: CDR1 SEHNR, CDR2 FQNEAQ (reference sequence). The V gene end was trimmed by 5 bases and the J gene end by 8 bases; junction bases not matched to a gene: 9. CDR3 length: 14 amino acids. The part of the CDR3 DNA that was read is TGTGCCAGCAGCCGCGTTGGACTAGTCTATGAG. Translated, it gives CASSRVGLVYE. The full CDR3 sequence reads CASSRVGLVYEQFF.

About this clone: The read ends 3 residues shy of where the CDR3 ends; the end is completed using the germline J gene. The chain carries TRBV19 and TRBJ2-1; 9 bases match TRBD1. Looked up from germline, CDR1 is LNHDA and CDR2 is SQIVND (reference sequence). V shed 5 bases and J 2 bases; nucleotides not matched to a gene: 7. This CDR3 is 16 amino acids long. The sequenced CDR3 bases are TGTGCCAGTAGTTTGGGGACAGGGTCCCCCTACAATGAG. Amino acids: CASSLGTGSPYNE. The entire CDR3 protein reads CASSLGTGSPYNEQFF.

Worth noting for this clone: The CDR3 end lies 3 residues beyond the end of the read and is filled in from the germline J gene. The rearrangement uses TRBV7-9 and TRBJ2-2, with no clear D. V lost 5 bases and J 9 bases, leaving 19 bases between the germline ends. The germline gives CDR1 SEHNR, CDR2 FQNEAQ (reference sequence). There are 15 residues in the CDR3. The CDR3 DNA, read in part, is TGTGCCAGCAGCCCATCCCCGGTCGTGCCCTGGGAG. This sequence encodes CASSPSPVVPWE. The whole CDR3 is CASSPSPVVPWELFF.

Comments on this clone: The DNA ends 3 residues before the CDR3 does, and the rest of the CDR3 is filled in from the germline J gene. J is TRBJ2-1 and V is TRBV2; maybe TRBD2 (6 bases). V was trimmed by 7 bases and J by 7 bases, leaving 17 bases between them. Germline CDR1 reads SNHLY; CDR2 reads FYNNEI. The CDR3 runs to 14 residues. Incomplete CDR3 DNA: TGTGCCAGCACTTCCGCGGCGGGGTTAAATGAG. Amino acid sequence: CASTSAAGLNE. From start to end, the CDR3 is CASTSAAGLNEQFF.

A remark on this clone: The CDR3 end lies 3 residues beyond the end of the read and is filled in from the germline J gene. This chain connects TRBV7-9 to TRBJ1-1, with TRBD1 matching over 10 bases. Germline-derived CDR1 and CDR2 are SEHNR and FQNEAQ (reference sequence). Losses at the gene ends were 1 base for V and 7 bases for J; bases not matched to a gene: 3. This CDR3 spans 14 amino acids. CDR3 sequence reads: CASSLGQGAGEAFF. The CDR3 DNA, read in part, is TGTGCCAGCAGCTTAGGACAGGGGGCGGGTGAA. The full variable domain, in which reference TRBV7-9 and TRBJ1-1 provide the parts outside the CDR3, is DTGVSQNPRHKITKRGQNVTFRCDPISEHNRLYWYRQTLGQGPEFLTYFQNEAQLEKSRLLSDRFSAERPKGSFSTLEIQRTEQGDSAMYLCASSLGQGAGEAFFGQGTRLTVV.

About this clone itself: The read is 3 residues too short to cover the CDR3 end, so that end is filled in from the germline J gene. The chain employs TRBV7-9 and TRBJ2-3; 8 bases map to TRBD2. CDR3 length: 15 residues. CDR1 and CDR2 (germline): SEHNR, FQNEAQ (reference sequence). V gave up 1 base and J gave up 3 bases; unmatched junction bases: 3. CDR3 DNA, as far as it was read: TGTGCCAGCAGCTTAGTGGGCGGGGGGACAGATACG. Its protein product is CASSLVGGGTDT. The whole CDR3 reads CASSLVGGGTDTQYF.

As concerns this clone: The observed sequence ends 3 residues before the CDR3 terminus, with the missing tail filled in from the germline J gene. The rearrangement uses TRBV20-1 and TRBJ2-7; D might be TRBD1 (5 bases). Germline V gene sequence: CDR1 DFQATT, CDR2 SNEGSKA (reference sequence). Trimming cost V 6 bases and J 1 base, with 13 bases left between them. The CDR3 is 13 residues long. The DNA read from the CDR3 is TGCAGTGCCAAAGGTACAGGATCCTACGAG. Its protein product is CSAKGTGSYE. Given in full, the CDR3 is CSAKGTGSYEQYF.

In regard to this clone: The observed sequence ends 3 residues before the CDR3 terminus, with the missing tail filled in from the germline J gene. This chain joins TRBV5-4 and TRBJ2-1; D is possibly TRBD1 (5 bases). V was cut by 0 bases and J by 5 bases, with 9 bases left in between. Germline V lookup: CDR1 SGHNT, CDR2 YYREEE (reference sequence). The CDR3 consists of 14 residues. The DNA read from the CDR3 is TGTGCCAGCAGCTTGGGTATAGGGGACAATGAG. As protein: CASSLGIGDNE. The complete CDR3 reads CASSLGIGDNEQFF. Together with reference TRBV5-4 and TRBJ2-1, the CDR3 gives the full variable domain: ETGVTQSPTHLIKTRGQQVTLRCSSQSGHNTVSWYQQALGQGPQFIFQYYREEENGRGNFPPRFSGLQFPNYSSELNVNALELDDSALYLCASSLGIGDNEQFFGPGTRLTVL.

With regard to this clone: The CDR3 end falls 3 residues outside the read, so it is completed with the germline J gene. The V gene is TRBV20-1, the J gene TRBJ2-2; TRBD2 agrees at 7 bases. This CDR3 contains 16 residues. Germline V lookup: CDR1 DFQATT, CDR2 SNEGSKA (reference sequence). Losses at the gene ends were 0 bases for V and 1 base for J; bases not matched to a gene: 5. The CDR3 bases that were read are TGCAGTGCTAGAGATGTCACTAGCGTGAACACCGGGGAG. Translating gives CSARDVTSVNTGE. The full CDR3 protein is CSARDVTSVNTGELFF.

Concerning this clone itself: The sequenced fragment ends 3 residues before the CDR3 boundary, so the rest is inferred from the germline J gene. This rearrangement joins TRBV9 to TRBJ2-7, with 9 nucleotides matching TRBD1. The germline V gene has CDR1 SGDLS and CDR2 YYNGEE. V lost 4 bases and J lost 5; bases outside the gene matches: 7. The CDR3 is made up of 14 amino acids. Here the CDR3 reads CASSSSGTGHEQYF. CDR3 DNA, as far as it was read: TGTGCCAGCAGCTCTTCCGGGACAGGGCACGAG.

The CDR3 bases that were read are TGCGCCAGCAGCTTGGCCTTAGCGGGGCCAGATAATGAG. This translates into CASSLALAGPDNE. The full-length CDR3 reads as CASSLALAGPDNEQFF. The rearrangement joins TRBV5-1 to TRBJ2-1, with TRBD2 matching 8 bases. The read ends 3 residues early relative to the CDR3; the germline J gene fills the gap. CDR1 and CDR2 (germline): SGHRS, YFSETQ. The CDR3 has 16 residues. J was trimmed by 7 bases and V by 0 bases; bases with no gene match: 9.

Details on this clone: The read terminates 3 residues ahead of where the CDR3 ends, so the germline J gene completes it. The chain joins TRBV7-8 to TRBJ2-2; TRBD2 matches 10 bases. CDR1 and CDR2 (germline): SGHVS, FQNEAQ. CDR3 length: 16 amino acids. Unmatched junction bases numbered 8, after V lost 5 bases and J lost 5 bases. The CDR3 loop reads CASSTASGSWTGELFF. The DNA read from the CDR3 is TGTGCCAGCAGCACCGCTAGCGGGAGTTGGACCGGGGAG.

On this clone: From the germline J gene comes the end of the CDR3, since the read stops 3 residues before it. This chain joins TRBV7-9 and TRBJ2-7; TRBD1 aligns across 10 bases. Trimming cost V 6 bases and J 3 bases; bases outside gene matches: 8. The CDR3 spans 15 residues. Germline-derived CDR1 and CDR2 are SEHNR and FQNEAQ (reference sequence). The part of the CDR3 DNA that was read is TGTGCCAGCAGAGCCGGGACAGGGGCTCTCTACGAG. Its protein product is CASRAGTGALYE. The full CDR3 sequence reads CASRAGTGALYEQYF.

Worth noting for this clone: The CDR3 end lies 3 residues beyond the end of the read and is filled in from the germline J gene. The J gene is TRBJ2-6, the V gene TRBV5-3; 10 bases are a match to TRBD1. TRBV5-3 belongs to the ORF category, with a function that is uncertain. The length of the CDR3 is 17 residues. V shed 3 bases and J 4 bases; nucleotides not matched to a gene: 7. CDR3: CARSSRQGASGANVLTF. The sequenced CDR3 bases are TGTGCCAGAAGCTCAAGACAGGGGGCGAGCGGGGCCAACGTC.

To note about this clone: The CDR3 extends 3 residues past the end of the read, so its final part is completed from the germline J gene. The chain carries TRBV6-2 or TRBV6-3 and TRBJ2-1; 13 positions match TRBD2. The CDR3 is made up of 16 amino acids. CDR1 and CDR2 from the germline V gene are MNHEY and SVGEGT. The V gene end was trimmed by 2 bases and the J gene end by 4 bases; junction bases not matched to a gene: 2. The sequenced part of the CDR3 DNA is TGTGCCAGCAGTTACCAGGGACTAGCGGGATACAATGAG. This sequence encodes CASSYQGLAGYNE. In full, the CDR3 is CASSYQGLAGYNEQFF.

As for this clone: Germline and junction disagree at one end, which may indicate a read error. From the germline J gene comes the end of the CDR3, since the read stops 3 residues before it. The chain links TRBV4-2 to TRBJ2-2; D unclear. CDR3 size: 15 residues. Germline CDR1 LGHNA, CDR2 YNFKEQ. The CDR3: CASSQVHSFTGELFF. CDR3 DNA, as far as it was read: TGCGCCAGCAGCCAAGTTCACTCGTTCACCGGGGAG.

Concerning this clone: The read halts 3 residues ahead of the CDR3 end, with the missing end drawn from the germline J gene. J is TRBJ2-3 and V is TRBV30; weak D call: TRBD2 (6 bases). In germline, CDR1 is GTSNPN, CDR2 SVGIG (reference sequence). This CDR3 comprises 14 residues. Trimming shortened V by 4 bases and J by 1 base, and 12 bases separated the two germline ends. CDR3 in amino acids: CAWTQPGGTDTQYF. The CDR3 DNA, read in part, is TGTGCCTGGACTCAGCCGGGGGGCACAGATACG.

On this clone itself: Sequencing ends 3 residues short of the CDR3 end; the germline J gene provides the rest. The V call is TRBV7-9, the J call TRBJ2-1; 7 bases agree with TRBD2. The V and J ends lost 2 bases and 8 bases, in that order; junction bases with no gene match: 9. The CDR3 contains 15 residues. Germline V gives CDR1 SEHNR, CDR2 FQNEAQ (reference sequence). CDR3 DNA (partial): TGTGCCAGCAGCTTACTCCTCGCGGGGGTGGATGAG. This gives the protein CASSLLLAGVDE. From start to end, the CDR3 is CASSLLLAGVDEQFF.

Note on this clone: The read terminates 3 residues ahead of where the CDR3 ends, so the germline J gene completes it. The chain employs TRBV5-1 and TRBJ2-7; TRBD1 matches at 8 bases. From germline, CDR1 is SGHRS and CDR2 YFSETQ. The junction had 4 bases not matched to a gene; V was cut back by 0 bases and J by 2 bases. This CDR3 contains 15 residues. The CDR3 DNA, read in part, is TGCGCCAGCAGCTTGGAAGGGACAGGACCCTACGAG. The encoded protein is CASSLEGTGPYE. The whole CDR3 region reads CASSLEGTGPYEQYF.

CDR3 in amino acids: CASNPFVAGVPSYNEQFF. The sequenced part of the CDR3 DNA is TGTGCCAGCAATCCTTTTGTAGCGGGAGTGCCCTCCTACAATGAG. The chain recombines TRBV19 with TRBJ2-1; 9 bases map to TRBD2. The sequence runs out 3 residues before the end of the CDR3; the remainder is reconstructed from the germline J gene. Germline values: CDR1 LNHDA, CDR2 SQIVND (reference sequence). The V and J ends lost 9 bases and 0 bases, in that order; junction bases with no gene match: 15. This CDR3 comprises 18 residues.

In the case of this clone: The CDR3 is cut off 3 residues early in the read; its end comes from the germline J gene. The chain employs TRBV20-1 and TRBJ1-2; 12 nucleotides align to TRBD1. The CDR3 extends over 14 amino acids. Germline V CDR1 and CDR2: DFQATT, SNEGSKA (reference sequence). CDR3 bases read: TGCAGTGCCTTCTCCGGGACAGGGGGCAGCGGC. Protein: CSAFSGTGGSG. The full CDR3 reads CSAFSGTGGSGYTF.